Presented here are 31 T cell receptor beta chains from one specimen sequenced in a study of T-cell memory formation after mild COVID-19. TCRdb analysed the 5' RACE reads with MiXCR anew, one entry per CDR3 protein. The sample consists of 110,000 or so distinct CDR3 sequences, about a fifth of them appearing once. The specimen was PBMCs or a T cell subset sorted from them (not recorded which). These receptors all come from a man younger than 35 who had mild COVID-19 (a few samples of this study predate the infection). Cell type and time point are not known.

This chain connects TRBV5-3 to TRBJ2-1, with D unresolved. TRBV5-3 is given ORF status, its function remaining uncertain. The ends were cut back, 1 base at V and 8 bases at J, with 4 bases in the middle. The CDR3 spans 11 residues. CDR3 loop: CARSLFDEQFF. The CDR3 DNA sequence: TGTGCCAGAAGCTTGTTTGATGAGCAGTTCTTC.

This clonotype was counted a few times. The chain recombines TRBV7-9 with TRBJ2-1; D is unresolved. Looked up from germline, CDR1 is SEHNR and CDR2 is FQNEAQ (reference sequence). The CDR3 covers 11 residues. Trimming removed 5 bases from V and 12 bases from J, with 11 bases in between. The CDR3 reads CASSLNLGQFF. Here the CDR3 DNA reads TGTGCCAGCAGCCTCAATCTCGGGCAGTTCTTC. Filled out from reference TRBV7-9 and TRBJ2-1, the complete variable domain reads DTGVSQNPRHKITKRGQNVTFRCDPISEHNRLYWYRQTLGQGPEFLTYFQNEAQLEKSRLLSDRFSAERPKGSFSTLEIQRTEQGDSAMYLCASSLNLGQFFGPGTRLTVL.

With respect to this clonotype: A read error may explain this, as a much larger clone is one base away. The V and J genes are TRBV7-2 and TRBJ2-3; D is ambiguous. Trimming took 5 bases from V and 0 from J, leaving 9 bases between them. Germline CDR1 SGHTA, CDR2 FQGNSA. This CDR3 is 14 amino acids long. CDR3 DNA: TGTGCCAGCAGCCCCCCGACTAGCACAGATACGCAGTATTTT. Protein: CASSPPTSTDTQYF.

This clonotype has more than one count but fewer than ten. The gene calls are TRBV24-1 and TRBJ2-1; possibly TRBD2 for D (6 bases). Germline CDR1 is KGHDR and CDR2 is SFDVKD. This CDR3 is 15 amino acids long. Trimming stripped 3 bases from V and 2 bases from J, with 10 bases between. The chain's CDR3 is CATSDNGGTYNEQFF. The CDR3 bases are TGTGCCACCAGTGATAACGGGGGTACCTACAATGAGCAGTTCTTC.

V usage is TRBV4-2 and J usage is TRBJ2-3; D may be TRBD1 (6 bases). Trimming shortened V by 0 bases and J by 0 bases, and 13 bases separated the two germline ends. The CDR3 runs to 17 residues. The germline gives CDR1 LGHNA, CDR2 YNFKEQ. CDR3 sequence reads: CASSQEEQGPSTDTQYF. CDR3 sequence (DNA): TGTGCCAGCAGCCAAGAAGAACAGGGCCCTAGCACAGATACGCAGTATTTT.

This clonotype appeared many times. The chain carries TRBV14 and TRBJ2-1, with D unresolved. This CDR3 has 13 amino acids. V lost 3 bases to trimming and J lost 3 bases, with 6 bases between them. Per the germline V gene, CDR1 is SGHDN and CDR2 is FVKESK. CDR3 bases: TGTGCCAGCAGCCAGGGCAGCTACAATGAGCAGTTCTTC. Residues: CASSQGSYNEQFF.

This clonotype appeared a few times. CDR3 DNA: TGTGCCAGCAGTGTTGGCGGGACAGCGCGAGGCTACACCTTC. This sequence encodes CASSVGGTARGYTF. The chain employs TRBV2 and TRBJ1-2, with 7 nucleotides matching TRBD1. CDR1 SNHLY and CDR2 FYNNEI come from the germline V gene. The CDR3 consists of 14 residues. The trim removed 4 bases at V and 8 bases at J, leaving 10 bases unmatched.

The V and J genes are TRBV5-1 and TRBJ2-5; D possibly corresponds to TRBD1 (5 bases). V lost 5 bases and J 0 bases, leaving 23 bases between the germline ends. The CDR3 is made up of 18 amino acids. The V gene's germline CDR1 is SGHRS and CDR2 YFSETQ. The CDR3 DNA reads as TGCGCCAGCAGACCCGCAGGTGACAGCCTGAAGTACCAAGAGACCCAGTACTTC. This encodes CASRPAGDSLKYQETQYF.

This chain uses TRBV11-2 with TRBJ2-1, with D perhaps TRBD2 (5 bases). Trimming left V 5 bases short and J 9 bases short, with 17 bases between. The length of the CDR3 is 14 residues. Germline loops: CDR1 SGHAT, CDR2 FQNNGV. The CDR3 region is CASSQLPGVVEQFF. CDR3 bases: TGTGCCAGCAGCCAGTTACCCGGGGTTGTTGAGCAGTTCTTC.

The table lists this clonotype with a few counts. The chain uses TRBV7-8 and TRBJ1-2; D not resolved. Per the germline V gene, CDR1 is SGHVS and CDR2 is FQNEAQ. The ends were cut back, 5 bases at V and 1 base at J, with 11 bases in the middle. The CDR3 runs 14 residues. CDR3 nucleotides: TGTGCCAGCAGCGCCGGGGTTGGTAACTATGGCTACACCTTC. Its translation is CASSAGVGNYGYTF.

V and J are TRBV11-1 and TRBJ2-1; 9 nucleotides agree with TRBD2. V lost 0 bases to trimming and J lost 0 bases; unmatched junction nucleotides: 6. The CDR3 loop spans 18 amino acids. Germline lookup yields CDR1 SGHAT and CDR2 FQDESV (reference sequence). CDR3: CASSLALAGSGSYNEQFF. Here the CDR3 DNA reads TGTGCCAGCAGCTTAGCTCTAGCGGGGAGTGGCTCCTACAATGAGCAGTTCTTC.

This clonotype came up a few times. The chain employs TRBV12-3 or TRBV12-4 and TRBJ2-2; 11 bases match TRBD1. The trim removed 7 bases at V and 6 bases at J, leaving 4 bases unmatched. There are 14 residues in the CDR3. CDR3 in DNA: TGTGCCAGCACCTTGGGACAGGGGGCCGGGGAGCTGTTTTTT. Its translation is CASTLGQGAGELFF.

J is TRBJ1-2 and V is TRBV12-3 or TRBV12-4; 7 bases are shared with TRBD1. This CDR3 is built from 13 residues. Trimming at V came to 9 bases and at J to 4 bases, leaving 8 bases not matched to a gene. The CDR3 loop reads CASYTGAVYGYTF. In DNA form, the CDR3 reads TGTGCCAGTTACACAGGGGCAGTCTATGGCTACACCTTC.

This chain links TRBV5-1 with TRBJ2-5; D gene uncertain. V shed 4 bases and J shed 1 base, with 5 bases lying between them. The germline V gene encodes CDR1 SGHRS and CDR2 YFSETQ. The CDR3 is made up of 12 amino acids. CDR3 sequence reads: CASSQFQETQYF. The CDR3 DNA reads as TGCGCCAGCAGCCAGTTCCAAGAGACCCAGTACTTC.

This clonotype was recorded a few times. V and J are TRBV4-1 and TRBJ2-1; TRBD2 matches at 7 bases. Germline V CDR1 and CDR2: MGHRA, YSYEKL. The CDR3 is 13 residues long. V dropped 1 base and J dropped 9; count of bases not matched to a gene: 3. The CDR3 loop reads CASSQGGGIEQFF. Written as DNA, the CDR3 is TGCGCCAGCAGCCAAGGGGGGGGAATTGAGCAGTTCTTC.

This rearrangement joins TRBV7-6 to TRBJ2-5, with D perhaps TRBD2 (6 bases). V was cut by 5 bases and J by 6 bases, with 19 bases left in between. The CDR3 runs to 15 residues. Per the germline V gene, CDR1 is SGHVS and CDR2 is FNYEAQ. CDR3 sequence: CASSSRLVQSQTQYF. CDR3 coding DNA: TGTGCCAGCAGCAGTAGACTAGTTCAGAGCCAGACCCAGTACTTC.

J is TRBJ2-7 and V is TRBV29-1; tentative D call: TRBD2 (6 bases). CDR3 length equals 13 residues. CDR1 SQVTM and CDR2 ANQGSEA come from the germline V gene. V lost 4 bases, J lost 4 bases, and 14 bases lay in between. This CDR3 is CSVVRGGTYEQYF. The CDR3 nucleotides read TGCAGCGTTGTTCGGGGAGGAACGTACGAGCAGTACTTC.

There are a few counts of this clonotype. The chain combines TRBV2 with TRBJ2-7; TRBD2 might be the D (6 bases). The CDR3 covers 15 residues. V dropped 7 bases and J dropped 4 bases, with 20 bases sitting between them. Germline V gene lookup returns CDR1 SNHLY and CDR2 FYNNEI. Here the CDR3 reads CASTTGAGLTYEQYV. Here the CDR3 DNA reads TGTGCCAGCACCACTGGGGCCGGACTAACTTACGAGCAGTACGTC.

This clonotype was counted between two and nine times. The V gene is TRBV6-6, the J gene TRBJ2-3, with 11 bases lining up with TRBD1. The germline CDR1 and CDR2 sequences are MNHNY and SVGAGI (reference sequence). The CDR3 is 17 residues long. V shed 1 base and J 2 bases; nucleotides not matched to a gene: 5. DNA for the CDR3: TGTGCCAGCAGTTACTTCTCTGGACAGGGGGCCACAGATACGCAGTATTTT. Its protein product is CASSYFSGQGATDTQYF.

The chain has TRBV12-3 or TRBV12-4 and TRBJ1-1; tentatively, D is TRBD1 (5 bases). The CDR3 is made up of 16 amino acids. V was shortened by 7 bases and J by 6 bases, with 24 bases between the two germline ends. CDR3 nucleotides: TGTGCCAGCACTCCTGCGCCGGCTCTCCTAGGGGCTGAAGCTTTCTTT. Translating gives CASTPAPALLGAEAFF.

This chain uses TRBV7-2 with TRBJ2-3; 9 nucleotides match TRBD2. V lost 0 bases to trimming and J lost 0 bases; unmatched junction nucleotides: 7. Germline assignment: CDR1 SGHTA and CDR2 FQGNSA. This CDR3 is 18 amino acids long. CDR3 protein: CASSLASGGSSSTDTQYF. The CDR3 DNA follows: TGTGCCAGCAGCTTAGCTAGCGGGGGTTCCTCTAGCACAGATACGCAGTATTTT.

This clonotype was seen a few times. The chain has TRBV28 and TRBJ1-6; 8 nucleotides agree with TRBD1. This CDR3 spans 16 amino acids. Germline-derived CDR1 and CDR2 are MDHEN and SYDVKM. V was clipped by 4 bases and J by 10 bases; unmatched bases: 12. The CDR3 bases are TGTGCCAGCAGTTATCCACCCGACAGGGGAGAGTCACCCCTCCACTTT. This gives the protein CASSYPPDRGESPLHF.

In this sample, this clonotype turned up a few times. This sequence joins TRBV4-1 and TRBJ2-3; TRBD1 matches at 7 bases. Trimming removed 4 bases from V and 6 bases from J; junction bases left unmatched: 4. Germline assignment: CDR1 MGHRA and CDR2 YSYEKL. This CDR3 comprises 13 residues. This CDR3 is CASSLFRGDTQYF. The CDR3 DNA is TGCGCCAGCAGCCTTTTCAGGGGGGATACGCAGTATTTT.

The chain employs TRBV12-3 or TRBV12-4 and TRBJ1-2; D unclear. Trimming removed 9 bases from V and 8 bases from J, with 16 bases in between. The CDR3 runs 12 residues. CDR3 residues: CASFLGGGGYTF. In DNA, the CDR3 is TGTGCCAGTTTCCTGGGAGGTGGAGGCTACACCTTC.

This clonotype has only a few counts. V is TRBV12-3 or TRBV12-4 and J is TRBJ1-1; the D gene is possibly TRBD1 (5 bases). The ends were cut back, 6 bases at V and 7 bases at J, with 15 bases in the middle. The CDR3 loop spans 13 amino acids. This CDR3 reads CASSPGPRLEAFF. The CDR3 region has the DNA TGTGCCAGCAGCCCGGGACCGCGGCTTGAAGCTTTCTTT.

This clonotype was counted between two and nine times. The V call is TRBV5-1, the J call TRBJ2-3; 9 nucleotides agree with TRBD1. V shed 4 bases and J 6 bases; nucleotides not matched to a gene: 9. There are 15 residues in the CDR3. Per germline, CDR1 SGHRS and CDR2 YFSETQ. The CDR3 spells CASSRDRASADTQYF. In nucleotides, the CDR3 is TGCGCCAGCAGCCGGGACAGGGCTTCAGCCGATACGCAGTATTTT.

Ten or more counts support this clonotype. In DNA, the CDR3 is TGTGCCAGCAGGACAGGGGTGGGGACTGAAGCTTTCTTT. Residues: CASRTGVGTEAFF. The chain has TRBV12-3 or TRBV12-4 and TRBJ1-1; 8 nucleotides match TRBD1. After removal of 6 bases from V and 5 bases from J, the junction contained 5 bases not matched to a gene. The CDR3 runs 13 residues.

The sample holds a few counts of this clonotype. The V gene is TRBV20-1, the J gene TRBJ1-6; weak D call: TRBD1 (5 bases). V was clipped by 0 bases and J by 2 bases, with 11 bases between them. CDR3 length: 16 residues. Germline CDR1 is DFQATT and CDR2 is SNEGSKA (reference sequence). The CDR3 DNA sequence: TGCAGTGCTAGAGATTCGGGGCAGCCCTATAATTCACCCCTCCACTTT. Its protein is CSARDSGQPYNSPLHF.

V gene TRBV9 combines with J gene TRBJ2-2, with TRBD1 identical over 9 bases. CDR1 and CDR2 from the germline V gene are SGDLS and YYNGEE. CDR3 length: 16 amino acids. The junction had 4 bases not matched to a gene; V was cut back by 0 bases and J by 4 bases. In DNA, the CDR3 is TGTGCCAGCAGCGTAGGGACAGGGGTTCTCACCGGGGAGCTGTTTTTT. This translates into CASSVGTGVLTGELFF.

This clonotype was detected only a few times. As DNA, the CDR3 is TGTGCCAGCAGCCTACCGACAGGGACGAACACTGAAGCTTTCTTT. This encodes CASSLPTGTNTEAFF. V and J are TRBV7-9 and TRBJ1-1; 7 nucleotides line up with TRBD1. Germline V lookup: CDR1 SEHNR, CDR2 FQNEAQ (reference sequence). The J segment lost 1 base and the V segment lost 5 bases, leaving 7 bases of the junction unmatched. The CDR3 loop spans 15 amino acids.

The V gene is TRBV29-1, the J gene TRBJ1-1, with 7 nucleotides matching TRBD1. J was trimmed by 4 bases and V by 0 bases; bases with no gene match: 11. Germline CDR1 is SQVTM and CDR2 is ANQGSEA. The CDR3 consists of 16 residues. CDR3 coding DNA: TGCAGCGTTGAAGACCTAGACAGGGTCGGGTTCACTGAAGCTTTCTTT. It translates to CSVEDLDRVGFTEAFF.